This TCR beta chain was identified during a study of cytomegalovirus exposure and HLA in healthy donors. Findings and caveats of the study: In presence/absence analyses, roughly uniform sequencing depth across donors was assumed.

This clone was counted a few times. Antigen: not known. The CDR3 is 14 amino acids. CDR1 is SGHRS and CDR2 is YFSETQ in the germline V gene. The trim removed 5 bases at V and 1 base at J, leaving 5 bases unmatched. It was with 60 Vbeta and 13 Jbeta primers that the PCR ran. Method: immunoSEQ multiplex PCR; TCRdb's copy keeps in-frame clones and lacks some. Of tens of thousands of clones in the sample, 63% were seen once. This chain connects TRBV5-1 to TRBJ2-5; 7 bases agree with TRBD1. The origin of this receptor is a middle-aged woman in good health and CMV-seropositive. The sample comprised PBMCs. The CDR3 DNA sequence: TGCGCCAGCAGAGATGGGACAGTCCAAGAGACCCAGTACTTC. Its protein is CASRDGTVQETQYF.